The rows below give T cell receptor beta chains drawn from one sample of a study of blood T cells in healthy people across ages. From the 5' RACE reads, TCRdb called clonotypes with MiXCR, one entry per CDR3 protein. The data show around 670,000 distinct CDR3 sequences, with around 31% seen just once and 15% to 18% held by the top ten. The specimen was blood. These TCRs come from a woman over 75 in good health. CDR3s include the opening cysteine and the closing phenylalanine or tryptophan. D genes are given only for firm matches. Rows give clone size only sometimes, using once, few, many, or a class for an expanded clone.

CATSDPGANSTDTQYF TGTGCCACCAGTGATCCTGGGGCGAACAGCACAGATACGCAGTATTTT many TRBJ2-3 . TRBV24-1
CASSFTPGEQFF TGTGCCAGCAGTTTCACGCCGGGCGAGCAGTTCTTC few TRBJ2-1 . TRBV12-3/TRBV12-4
CASSLYQDTEAFF TGTGCCAGCAGCTTATACCAGGACACTGAAGCTTTCTTT . TRBJ1-1 . TRBV7-9
CSFEGGGRNEQFF TGCAGTTTCGAGGGCGGGGGGAGAAATGAGCAGTTCTTC many TRBJ2-1 TRBD2 TRBV20-1
CSASRTGGYEQYF TGCAGTGCTAGCAGGACAGGGGGCTACGAGCAGTACTTC many TRBJ2-7 TRBD1 TRBV20-1
CASSFIGTGLSYTF TGTGCCAGCAGCTTTATCGGTACAGGGTTATCCTACACCTTC many TRBJ1-2 . TRBV7-9
CASSYARNTEAFF TGTGCCAGCAGTTACGCTCGGAACACTGAAGCTTTCTTT many TRBJ1-1 . TRBV6-5
CSASPAGYQETQYF TGCAGTGCTAGTCCCGCCGGGTACCAAGAGACCCAGTACTTC many TRBJ2-5 . TRBV20-1
CASSRMVEETQYF TGTGCCAGCAGTCGCATGGTCGAGGAGACCCAGTACTTC many TRBJ2-5 . TRBV6-8
CASSEQLNTEAFF TGTGCCAGTAGTGAGCAGTTGAACACTGAAGCTTTCTTT . TRBJ1-1 . TRBV19
CASSTPGLAGEEQFF TGTGCCAGCAGTACCCCGGGACTAGCGGGGGAGGAGCAGTTCTTC . TRBJ2-1 TRBD2 TRBV2
CASSLGLAGSHEQFF TGCGCCAGCAGCTTGGGGCTAGCGGGGAGCCATGAGCAGTTCTTC many TRBJ2-1 TRBD2 TRBV5-1
CASSSAGSKNIQYF TGTGCCAGCAGTTCGGCCGGAAGCAAAAACATTCAGTACTTC many TRBJ2-4 . TRBV12-3/TRBV12-4
CSANPGTSGEKNIQYF TGCAGTGCGAACCCGGGGACTAGCGGGGAAAAAAACATTCAGTACTTC many TRBJ2-4 TRBD2 TRBV20-1
CASRPTGTDYSPLHF TGTGCCAGCCGCCCCACCGGGACAGATTATTCACCCCTCCACTTT many TRBJ1-6 TRBD1 TRBV6-2/TRBV6-3
CASSTSRSGLGEAFF TGCGCCAGCAGCACCTCAAGGTCGGGATTAGGGGAAGCTTTCTTT . TRBJ1-1 . TRBV5-1
CSAREHGGKLFF TGCAGTGCTAGGGAACATGGGGGGAAACTGTTTTTT many TRBJ1-4 . TRBV20-1
CASSLNGEIEAFF TGTGCCAGCAGTTTAAACGGAGAAATTGAAGCTTTCTTT . TRBJ1-1 . TRBV27
CSVVLVQETQYF TGCAGCGTTGTACTGGTACAAGAGACCCAGTACTTC . TRBJ2-5 . TRBV29-1
CASSSGTEAFF TGTGCCAGCAGCTCAGGTACTGAAGCTTTCTTT few TRBJ1-1 . TRBV7-9
CASSERLAGVNEQFF TGTGCCAGCAGTGAACGGCTAGCGGGGGTAAATGAGCAGTTCTTC . TRBJ2-1 TRBD2 TRBV2
CAVGRSYGYTF TGTGCGGTGGGTAGGAGCTATGGCTACACCTTC many TRBJ1-2 . TRBV30
CSAPAGTGETYEQYF TGCAGTGCCCCCGCCGGGACAGGGGAAACCTACGAGCAGTACTTC many TRBJ2-7 TRBD1 TRBV20-1
CSARKPSISYEQYF TGCAGTGCTAGAAAGCCTAGTATATCCTACGAGCAGTACTTC . TRBJ2-7 . TRBV20-1
CSARGQTPVGQPQHF TGCAGTGCTAGGGGGCAGACTCCCGTGGGTCAGCCCCAGCATTTT once TRBJ1-5 . TRBV20-1
CASSLSTWGAQYF TGTGCCAGCAGCCTATCCACCTGGGGTGCCCAGTACTTC many TRBJ2-5 . TRBV3-1
CASSLVQGSYNEQFF TGTGCCAGCAGCTTAGTGCAGGGATCCTACAATGAGCAGTTCTTC many TRBJ2-1 . TRBV5-1
CSAMAVGEAFF TGCAGTGCGATGGCGGTTGGTGAAGCTTTCTTT once TRBJ1-1 . TRBV20-1
CASSLTISSGANVLTF TGTGCCAGCAGCCTGACAATAAGCTCTGGGGCCAACGTCCTGACTTTC . TRBJ2-6 . TRBV13
CASKRDTNYGYTF TGTGCCAGCAAACGGGACACCAACTATGGCTACACCTTC . TRBJ1-2 . TRBV28
CASTMGADGETQYF TGTGCCAGCACCATGGGGGCAGACGGAGAGACCCAGTACTTC . TRBJ2-5 . TRBV12-3/TRBV12-4
CASSASAGAYEQYF TGTGCCAGCAGCGCCTCGGCGGGAGCCTACGAGCAGTACTTC . TRBJ2-7 TRBD2 TRBV7-2
CASILNTEAFF TGTGCCAGCATCCTCAACACTGAAGCTTTCTTT . TRBJ1-1 . TRBV2
CASSLEQATDTQYF TGTGCCAGCAGCTTGGAGCAGGCCACAGATACGCAGTATTTT many TRBJ2-3 . TRBV5-5
CASSQDTGAGNTIYF TGCGCCAGCAGCCAAGATACCGGGGCTGGAAACACCATATATTTT few TRBJ1-3 . TRBV4-1
CASSLGTGAQYF TGTGCCAGCAGTTTGGGGACTGGTGCGCAGTATTTT many TRBJ2-3 . TRBV27
CASSERAEGLSYGYTF TGTGCCAGCAGTGAAAGGGCGGAGGGGTTAAGCTATGGCTACACCTTC . TRBJ1-2 . TRBV6-1
CASSLPQGLRSYNSPLHF TGTGCCAGCAGTCTACCACAGGGACTTCGCTCCTATAATTCACCCCTCCACTTT many TRBJ1-6 . TRBV28
CSAEHYEQYF TGCAGTGCTGAACACTACGAGCAGTACTTC . TRBJ2-7 . TRBV20-1
CATSRERTGVIEAFF TGTGCCACCAGCAGAGAACGGACAGGGGTTATTGAAGCTTTCTTT many TRBJ1-1 TRBD1 TRBV15
CASSSNDRGGYTF TGCGCCAGCAGCTCCAATGACAGGGGTGGCTACACCTTC . TRBJ1-2 TRBD1 TRBV5-1
CASSLGGANTEAFF TGTGCCAGCAGCTTAGGGGGCGCGAACACTGAAGCTTTCTTT many TRBJ1-1 . TRBV7-9
CASSLWESGKETQYF TGTGCCAGCAGCCTCTGGGAAAGCGGGAAAGAGACCCAGTACTTC few TRBJ2-5 TRBD2 TRBV7-3
CASSLRGQTDGCTF TGTGCCAGCAGCCTCAGGGGGCAAACGGATGGCTGCACCTTC . TRBJ1-2 TRBD1 TRBV4-2
CAWSVPEPQWGEQYF TGTGCCTGGAGTGTACCGGAGCCCCAGTGGGGCGAGCAGTACTTC few TRBJ2-7 . TRBV30
CASSSLRTAGANVRTF TGTGCCAGCAGTTCTCTAAGGACAGCTGGGGCCAACGTCCGGACTTTC few TRBJ2-6 . TRBV6-5
CASSSRGFGELFF TGTGCCAGTTCTTCCAGGGGATTCGGGGAGCTGTTTTTT few TRBJ2-2 . TRBV7-8
CAWRRSGGGAKNIQYF TGTGCCTGGAGGCGGAGTGGCGGGGGGGCCAAAAACATTCAGTACTTC . TRBJ2-4 TRBD2 TRBV30
CASNGRDPQNIQYF TGTGCCAGCAATGGAAGGGACCCTCAAAACATTCAGTACTTC many TRBJ2-4 . TRBV6-1
CASSLEGFSGQYF TGTGCCAGCAGTTTGGAGGGATTCTCAGGGCAGTACTTC . TRBJ2-4 . TRBV12-3/TRBV12-4
CSARGDPNSPLHF TGCAGTGCTAGAGGGGATCCTAATTCACCCCTCCACTTT . TRBJ1-6 . TRBV20-1
CASSPDGPNQPQHF TGTGCCAGCTCACCAGACGGTCCCAATCAGCCCCAGCATTTT . TRBJ1-5 . TRBV18